This T cell receptor beta chain was documented in a study of CD8 T cells in ankylosing spondylitis. General study points: Typical of ankylosing spondylitis blood, it appeared, was a TCR beta motif of fewer than ten highly homologous variants.

This CDR3 is 18 amino acids long. V lost 1 base and J lost 5; bases outside the gene matches: 17. Germline CDR1 reads LGHDT; CDR2 reads YNNKEL (reference sequence). A note on this clonotype: What it binds is unknown.

For TCR beta, libraries came from quantitative 5'-RACE with molecular barcodes. TCRdb re-derived calls from the 5' RACE reads in MiXCR, one entry per CDR3 protein. The sample has roughly 220,000 distinct CDR3 sequences, approximately 10% seen once. The gene calls are TRBV3-1 and TRBJ2-7; 7 bases are a match to TRBD1. Source material: blood, either unsorted or a sorted T cell fraction (not recorded which). The clonotype comes from a male donor with ankylosing spondylitis or in good health (not recorded which). The CDR3 loop is CASSQGGGSGTSRNEQYF. The CDR3 region has the DNA TGTGCCAGCAGCCAAGGAGGGGGCAGCGGAACCTCTCGGAACGAGCAGTACTTC.